A selection of T cell receptor beta chains follows, all from one sample in a study of blood T cell repertoires in COVID-19. Produced via immunoSEQ multiplex PCR; TCRdb's table is partial and in-frame only. The sample has about 100,000 clones, around 90% seen once. The sequenced material came from peripheral blood. Receptors were obtained from a human donor in a cohort sampled during active COVID-19. Each CDR3 is given with its conserved first and last residue. Fields, in order: clone size, D gene, J gene, V gene, CDR3 length, CDR3 DNA, CDR3 protein. A D gene is named only where the DNA matches it firmly. The size field is filled for only some rows; it gives once, few, many or a size class.

clone_size: -; d_call: TRBD2; j_call: TRBJ2-5; v_call: TRBV27; cdr3_length: 15; cdr3_nt: TGTGCCAGCAGTAGTTGGACTAGCGGACAAGAGACCCAGTACTTC; cdr3_aa: CASSSWTSGQETQYF
clone_size: -; d_call: TRBD1; j_call: TRBJ1-1; v_call: TRBV2; cdr3_length: 15; cdr3_nt: TGTGCCAGCAGTCGGGACAGGGGGCGGGAAACTGAAGCTTTCTTT; cdr3_aa: CASSRDRGRETEAFF
clone_size: -; d_call: TRBD2; j_call: TRBJ2-1; v_call: TRBV13; cdr3_length: 13; cdr3_nt: TGTGCCAGCGGCTCTAGCGGGAGAAATGAGCAGTTCTTC; cdr3_aa: CASGSSGRNEQFF
clone_size: -; d_call: TRBD2; j_call: TRBJ2-3; v_call: TRBV5-1; cdr3_length: 19; cdr3_nt: TGCGCCAGCAGCCCAGCCGGGACTAGCGGGAGTAAACGCACAGATACGCAGTATTTT; cdr3_aa: CASSPAGTSGSKRTDTQYF
clone_size: -; d_call: -; j_call: TRBJ1-4; v_call: TRBV28; cdr3_length: 15; cdr3_nt: TGTGCCAGCAGTGTCCTGCAGGGGACTAATGAAAAACTGTTTTTT; cdr3_aa: CASSVLQGTNEKLFF
clone_size: -; d_call: TRBD2; j_call: TRBJ2-1; v_call: TRBV9; cdr3_length: 16; cdr3_nt: TGTGCCAGCAGCGTTGGGGGAACTAGCGGGAAGAATGAGCAGTTCTTC; cdr3_aa: CASSVGGTSGKNEQFF
clone_size: -; d_call: -; j_call: TRBJ1-4; v_call: TRBV25-1; cdr3_length: 14; cdr3_nt: TGTGCCAGCAGTTTTCAACAGGGAAAAGAAAAACTGTTTTTT; cdr3_aa: CASSFQQGKEKLFF
clone_size: few; d_call: -; j_call: TRBJ1-1; v_call: TRBV5-8; cdr3_length: 18; cdr3_nt: TGTGCCAACCCGACTTATACGCAGGACACGAAGATGAACACTGAAGCTTTCTTT; cdr3_aa: CANPTYTQDTKMNTEAFF
clone_size: -; d_call: -; j_call: TRBJ2-2; v_call: TRBV7-2; cdr3_length: 17; cdr3_nt: TGTGCCAGCAGCTTAGGGGCTCTCCGGGAGTCGGCCGGGGAGCTGTTTTTT; cdr3_aa: CASSLGALRESAGELFF
clone_size: -; d_call: -; j_call: TRBJ1-1; v_call: TRBV28; cdr3_length: 16; cdr3_nt: TGTGCCAGCACCCTGGCGGGGGCGTGGGGAAACACTGAAGCTTTCTTT; cdr3_aa: CASTLAGAWGNTEAFF
clone_size: -; d_call: TRBD2; j_call: TRBJ2-7; v_call: TRBV28; cdr3_length: 15; cdr3_nt: TGTGCCAGCAGTTCCTCACTAGCGGGTGAATACGAGCAGTACTTC; cdr3_aa: CASSSSLAGEYEQYF
clone_size: -; d_call: -; j_call: TRBJ2-5; v_call: TRBV29-1; cdr3_length: 14; cdr3_nt: TGCAGCGCACCCCATCGTGGCAGGCAAGAGACCCAGTACTTC; cdr3_aa: CSAPHRGRQETQYF
clone_size: -; d_call: TRBD1; j_call: TRBJ1-1; v_call: TRBV19; cdr3_length: 17; cdr3_nt: TGTGCCAGTAACCTCGGTCGGAGACAGGGGGTTATGACTGAAGCTTTCTTT; cdr3_aa: CASNLGRRQGVMTEAFF
clone_size: -; d_call: -; j_call: TRBJ2-3; v_call: TRBV9; cdr3_length: 13; cdr3_nt: TGTGCCGGCAGCCCTCGTCTGTCAGATACGCAGTATTTT; cdr3_aa: CAGSPRLSDTQYF
clone_size: -; d_call: -; j_call: TRBJ2-7; v_call: TRBV18; cdr3_length: 14; cdr3_nt: TGTGCCAGCTCCACCCGTGGCACTAGCCCCGAGCAGTACTTC; cdr3_aa: CASSTRGTSPEQYF